The T cell receptor (beta chain) under discussion was sequenced for a study of blood T cell repertoires in COVID-19. Background on the study: Both acute and convalescent COVID-19 samples were obtained from the United States, Italy and Spain. PBMCs, B-cell-depleted T cells, or T cells provided the cDNA or gDNA that made up the material.

This clone has just one count. This CDR3 comprises 15 residues. V shed 0 bases and J 1 base; nucleotides not matched to a gene: 2. The germline CDR1 and CDR2 sequences are GTSNPN and SVGIG (reference sequence). Per the study methods: Amplification of reference gene primers was used by the study to estimate nucleated cell counts. The assay was immunoSEQ multiplex PCR, and TCRdb's table has in-frame clones only and misses some. The V and J calls and the clone size are those of that table, but D and trimming were determined from the DNA. The sample consists of over 85,000 clones, 85% to 90% of them appearing once.

The chain joins TRBV30 to TRBJ2-7; 11 bases match TRBD1. The specimen sequenced was peripheral blood. The source of this sequence is a woman between 65 and 79 years old with acute or convalescent COVID-19. The CDR3 DNA follows: TGTGCCTGGAGTGTATGGGACAGGGGGTCCTACGAGCAGTACTTC. Translation: CAWSVWDRGSYEQYF.